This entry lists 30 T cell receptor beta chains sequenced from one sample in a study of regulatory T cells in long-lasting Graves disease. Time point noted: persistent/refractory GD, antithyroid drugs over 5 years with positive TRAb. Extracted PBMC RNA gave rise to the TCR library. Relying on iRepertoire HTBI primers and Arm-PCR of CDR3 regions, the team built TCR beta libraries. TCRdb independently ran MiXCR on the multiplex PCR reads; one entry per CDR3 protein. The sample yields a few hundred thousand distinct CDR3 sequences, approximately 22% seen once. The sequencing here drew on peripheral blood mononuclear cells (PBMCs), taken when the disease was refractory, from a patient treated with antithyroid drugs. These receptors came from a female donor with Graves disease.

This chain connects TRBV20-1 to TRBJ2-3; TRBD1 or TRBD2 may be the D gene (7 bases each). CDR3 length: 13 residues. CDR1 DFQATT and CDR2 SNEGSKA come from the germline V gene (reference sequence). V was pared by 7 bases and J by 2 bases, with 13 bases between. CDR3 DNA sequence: TGCAGTGGGAGGGAGGGGGCCACAGATACGCAGTATTTT. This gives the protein CSGREGATDTQYF.

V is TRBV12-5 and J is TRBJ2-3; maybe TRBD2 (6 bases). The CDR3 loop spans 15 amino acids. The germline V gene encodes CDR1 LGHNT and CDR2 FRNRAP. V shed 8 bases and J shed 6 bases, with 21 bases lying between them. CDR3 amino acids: CASSLGGARSDTQYF. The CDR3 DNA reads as TGTGCTAGTTCTCTGGGAGGCGCACGGTCGGATACGCAGTATTTT.

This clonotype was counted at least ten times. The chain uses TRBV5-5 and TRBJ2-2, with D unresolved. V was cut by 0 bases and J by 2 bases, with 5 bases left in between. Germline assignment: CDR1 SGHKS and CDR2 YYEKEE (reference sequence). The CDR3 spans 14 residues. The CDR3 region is CASSLAYNTGELFF. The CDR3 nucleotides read TGTGCCAGCAGCTTGGCCTATAACACCGGGGAGCTGTTTTTT.

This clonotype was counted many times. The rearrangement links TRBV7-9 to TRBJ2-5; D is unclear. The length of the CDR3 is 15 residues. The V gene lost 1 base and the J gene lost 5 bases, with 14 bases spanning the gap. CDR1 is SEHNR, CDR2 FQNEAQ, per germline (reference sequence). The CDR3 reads CASSLVVPMGETQYF. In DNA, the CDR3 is TGTGCCAGCAGCTTAGTAGTCCCGATGGGGGAGACCCAGTACTTC.

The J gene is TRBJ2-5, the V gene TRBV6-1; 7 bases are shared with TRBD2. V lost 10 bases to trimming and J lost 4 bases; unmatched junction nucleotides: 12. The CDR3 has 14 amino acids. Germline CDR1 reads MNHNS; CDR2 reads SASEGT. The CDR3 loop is CATRARRESETQYF. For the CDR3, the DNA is TGTGCCACCCGAGCTAGGCGGGAGTCAGAGACCCAGTACTTC.

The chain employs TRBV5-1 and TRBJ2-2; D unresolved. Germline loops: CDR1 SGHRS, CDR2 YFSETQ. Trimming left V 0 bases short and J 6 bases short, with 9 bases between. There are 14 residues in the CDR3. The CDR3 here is CASSLVNDAGELFF. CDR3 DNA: TGCGCCAGCAGCTTGGTTAATGATGCCGGGGAGCTGTTTTTT.

The CDR3 nucleotides read TGCGCCAGCAGCCATTCAGTAGCGGAAGCCTACGAGCAGTACTTC. It is translated as CASSHSVAEAYEQYF. This sequence joins TRBV4-1 and TRBJ2-7; weak D call: TRBD2 (6 bases). This CDR3 region has 15 residues. In germline, CDR1 is MGHRA, CDR2 YSYEKL. V lost 3 bases and J lost 2, with 14 bases in between.

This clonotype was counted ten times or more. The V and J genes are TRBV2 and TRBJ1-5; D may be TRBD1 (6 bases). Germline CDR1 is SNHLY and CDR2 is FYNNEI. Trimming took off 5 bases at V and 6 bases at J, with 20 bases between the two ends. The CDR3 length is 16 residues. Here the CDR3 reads CASSSLEQGSVQPQHF. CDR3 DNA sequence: TGTGCCAGCAGTTCCCTGGAACAGGGATCGGTTCAGCCCCAGCATTTT.

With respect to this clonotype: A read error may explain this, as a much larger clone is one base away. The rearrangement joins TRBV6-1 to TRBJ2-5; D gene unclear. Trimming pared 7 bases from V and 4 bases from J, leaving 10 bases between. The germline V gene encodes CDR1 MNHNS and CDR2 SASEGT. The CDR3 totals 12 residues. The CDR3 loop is CASNGRRETQYF. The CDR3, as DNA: TGTGCCAGCAACGGTCGGCGAGAGACCCAGTACTTC.

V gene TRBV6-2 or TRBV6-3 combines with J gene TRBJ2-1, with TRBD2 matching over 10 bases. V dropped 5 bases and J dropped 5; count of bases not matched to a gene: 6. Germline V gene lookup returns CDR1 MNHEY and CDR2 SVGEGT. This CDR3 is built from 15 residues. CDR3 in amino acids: CASSGRTSGHNEQFF. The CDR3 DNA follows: TGTGCCAGCAGTGGCAGGACTAGCGGACACAATGAGCAGTTCTTC.

CDR3: CASSPSRLAVNTGELFF. The CDR3 DNA sequence: TGTGCCAGCAGCCCGTCTCGACTAGCGGTGAACACCGGGGAGCTGTTTTTT. The genes are TRBV9 and TRBJ2-2; 9 nucleotides match TRBD2. V shed 4 bases and J 1 base; nucleotides not matched to a gene: 8. This CDR3 comprises 17 residues. Per germline, CDR1 SGDLS and CDR2 YYNGEE.

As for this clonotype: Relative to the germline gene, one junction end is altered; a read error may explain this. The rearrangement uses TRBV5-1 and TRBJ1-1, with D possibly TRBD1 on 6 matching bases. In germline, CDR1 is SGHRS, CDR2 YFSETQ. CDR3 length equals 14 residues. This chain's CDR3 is CASSRDIENTEASF. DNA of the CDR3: TGCGCCAGCAGCCGGGACATTGAGAACACTGAAGCTTCCTTT.

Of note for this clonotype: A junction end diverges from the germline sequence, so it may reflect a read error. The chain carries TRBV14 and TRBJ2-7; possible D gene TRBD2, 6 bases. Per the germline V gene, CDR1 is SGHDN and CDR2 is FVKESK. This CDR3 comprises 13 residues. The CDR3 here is CASSRGLDGSRHF. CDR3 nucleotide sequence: TGTGCCAGCAGCCGCGGCCTGGACGGGAGTCGTCACTTC.

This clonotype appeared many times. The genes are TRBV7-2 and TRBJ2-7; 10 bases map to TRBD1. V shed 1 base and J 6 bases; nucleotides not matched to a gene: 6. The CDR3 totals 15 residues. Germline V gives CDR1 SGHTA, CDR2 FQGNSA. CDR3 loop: CASSLDDRGHREQYF. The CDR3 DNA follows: TGTGCCAGCAGCTTAGATGACAGGGGGCATCGCGAGCAGTACTTC.

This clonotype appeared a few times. The CDR3 nucleotides are TGTGCCATCAATGACAGGGGCGACTCTGGAAACACCATATATTTT. It codes for CAINDRGDSGNTIYF. The chain carries TRBV10-3 and TRBJ1-3; 8 positions agree with TRBD1. V shed 7 bases and J 0 bases; nucleotides not matched to a gene: 5. The V gene's germline CDR1 is ENHRY and CDR2 SYGVKD. CDR3 length equals 15 residues.

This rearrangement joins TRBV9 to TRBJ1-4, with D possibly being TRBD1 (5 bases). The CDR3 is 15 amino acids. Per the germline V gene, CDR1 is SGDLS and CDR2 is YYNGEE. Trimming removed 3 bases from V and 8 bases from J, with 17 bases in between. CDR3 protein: CASSARGVIREKLFF. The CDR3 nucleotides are TGTGCCAGCAGCGCGAGAGGGGTGATTCGGGAAAAACTGTTTTTT.

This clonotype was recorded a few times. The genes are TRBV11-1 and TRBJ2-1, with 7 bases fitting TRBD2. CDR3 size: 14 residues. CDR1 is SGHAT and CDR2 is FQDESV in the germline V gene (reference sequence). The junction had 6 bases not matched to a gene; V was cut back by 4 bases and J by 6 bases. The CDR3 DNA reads TGTGCCAGCAGCTCCCGGGACTACCTCAATGAGCAGTTCTTC. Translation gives CASSSRDYLNEQFF.

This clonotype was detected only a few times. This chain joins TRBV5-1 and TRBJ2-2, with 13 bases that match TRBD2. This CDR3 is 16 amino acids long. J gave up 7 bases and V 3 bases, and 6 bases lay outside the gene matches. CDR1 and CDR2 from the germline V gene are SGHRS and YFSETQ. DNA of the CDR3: TGCGCCAGCAGCTCAGGACTAGCGGGAGCGATCGGGGAGCTGTTTTTT. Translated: CASSSGLAGAIGELFF.

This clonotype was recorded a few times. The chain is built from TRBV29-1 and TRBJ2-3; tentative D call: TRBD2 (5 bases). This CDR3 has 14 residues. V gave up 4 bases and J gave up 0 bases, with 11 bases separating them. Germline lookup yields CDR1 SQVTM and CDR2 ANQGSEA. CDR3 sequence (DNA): TGCAGCGTTGGAGGGTCGGCTAGCACAGATACGCAGTATTTT. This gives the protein CSVGGSASTDTQYF.

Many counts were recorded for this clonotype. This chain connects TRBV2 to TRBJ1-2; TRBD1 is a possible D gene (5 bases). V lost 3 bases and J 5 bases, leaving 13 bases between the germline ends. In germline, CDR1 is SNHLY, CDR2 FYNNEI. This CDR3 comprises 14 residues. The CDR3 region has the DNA TGTGCCAGCAGTGACCCCGACAGACCTTATGGCTACACCTTC. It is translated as CASSDPDRPYGYTF.

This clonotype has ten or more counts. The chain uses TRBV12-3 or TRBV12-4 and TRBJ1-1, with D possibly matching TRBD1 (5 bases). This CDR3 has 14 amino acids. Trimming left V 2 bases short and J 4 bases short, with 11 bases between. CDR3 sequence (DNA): TGTGCCAGCAGTTTATGGCAGGGAGGCACTGAAGCTTTCTTT. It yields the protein CASSLWQGGTEAFF.

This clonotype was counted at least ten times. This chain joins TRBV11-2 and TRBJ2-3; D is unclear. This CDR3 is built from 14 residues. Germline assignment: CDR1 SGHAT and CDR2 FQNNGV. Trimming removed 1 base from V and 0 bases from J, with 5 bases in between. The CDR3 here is CASSLAQSTDTQYF. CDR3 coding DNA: TGTGCCAGCAGCTTAGCTCAGAGCACAGATACGCAGTATTTT. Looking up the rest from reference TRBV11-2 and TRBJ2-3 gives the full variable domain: EAGVAQSPRYKIIEKRQSVAFWCNPISGHATLYWYQQILGQGPKLLIQFQNNGVVDDSQLPKDRFSAERLKGVDSTLKIQPAKLEDSAVYLCASSLAQSTDTQYFGPGTRLTVL.

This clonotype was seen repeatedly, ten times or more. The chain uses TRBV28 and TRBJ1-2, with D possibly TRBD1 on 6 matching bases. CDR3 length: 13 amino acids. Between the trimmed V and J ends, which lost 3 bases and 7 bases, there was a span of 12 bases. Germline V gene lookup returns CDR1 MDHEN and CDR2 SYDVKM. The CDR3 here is CASSLSGDLGYTF. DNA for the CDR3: TGTGCCAGCAGTTTGTCAGGGGATCTTGGCTACACCTTC.

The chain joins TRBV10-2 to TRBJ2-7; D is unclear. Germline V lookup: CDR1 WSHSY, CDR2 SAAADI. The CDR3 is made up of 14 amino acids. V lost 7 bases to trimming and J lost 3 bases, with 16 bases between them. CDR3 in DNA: TGCGCCAGCAAACCGGGTCTAGGCCTCTACGAGCAGTACTTC. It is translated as CASKPGLGLYEQYF.

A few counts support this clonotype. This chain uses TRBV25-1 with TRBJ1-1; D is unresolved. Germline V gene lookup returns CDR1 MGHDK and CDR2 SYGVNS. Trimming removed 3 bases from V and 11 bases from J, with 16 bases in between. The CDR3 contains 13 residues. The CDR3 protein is CASSDTTHYNAFF. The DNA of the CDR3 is TGTGCCAGCAGTGATACAACCCACTACAATGCTTTCTTT. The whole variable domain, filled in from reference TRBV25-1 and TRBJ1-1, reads EADIYQTPRYLVIGTGKKITLECSQTMGHDKMYWYQQDPGMELHLIHYSYGVNSTEKGDLSSESTVSRIRTEHFPLTLESARPSHTSQYLCASSDTTHYNAFFGQGTRLTVV.

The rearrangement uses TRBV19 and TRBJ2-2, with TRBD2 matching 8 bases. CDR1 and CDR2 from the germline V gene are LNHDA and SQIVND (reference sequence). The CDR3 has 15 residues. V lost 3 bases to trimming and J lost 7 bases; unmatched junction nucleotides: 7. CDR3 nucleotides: TGTGCCAGTAGTATGGGACGGACTAGCCACGGGGAGCTGTTTTTT. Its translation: CASSMGRTSHGELFF.

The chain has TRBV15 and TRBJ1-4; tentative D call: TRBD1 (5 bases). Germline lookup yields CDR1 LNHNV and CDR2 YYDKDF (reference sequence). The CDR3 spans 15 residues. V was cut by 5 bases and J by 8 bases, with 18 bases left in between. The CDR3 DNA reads TGTGCCACCAGCCGCTCACTAGGGGTTGGAGAAAAACTGTTTTTT. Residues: CATSRSLGVGEKLFF.

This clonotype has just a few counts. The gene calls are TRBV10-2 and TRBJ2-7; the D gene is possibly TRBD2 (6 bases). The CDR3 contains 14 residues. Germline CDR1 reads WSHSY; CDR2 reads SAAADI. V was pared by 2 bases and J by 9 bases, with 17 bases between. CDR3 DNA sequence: TGCGCCAGCAGTGAGGCCGGGGGTCATGGTTGGCAGTACTTC. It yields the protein CASSEAGGHGWQYF.

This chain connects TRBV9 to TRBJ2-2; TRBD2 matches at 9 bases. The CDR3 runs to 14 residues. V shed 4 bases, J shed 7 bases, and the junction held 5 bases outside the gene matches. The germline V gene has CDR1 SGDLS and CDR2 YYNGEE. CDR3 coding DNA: TGTGCCAGCAGCCCTAGCGGGATCGGCGGGGAGCTGTTTTTT. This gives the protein CASSPSGIGGELFF.

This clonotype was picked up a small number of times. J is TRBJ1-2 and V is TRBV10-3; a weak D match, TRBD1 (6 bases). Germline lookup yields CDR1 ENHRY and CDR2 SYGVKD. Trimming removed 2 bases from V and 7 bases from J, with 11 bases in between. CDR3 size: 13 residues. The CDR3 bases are TGTGCCATCAGTGAGAGACAGGTGGCTGGCTACACCTTC. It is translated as CAISERQVAGYTF.